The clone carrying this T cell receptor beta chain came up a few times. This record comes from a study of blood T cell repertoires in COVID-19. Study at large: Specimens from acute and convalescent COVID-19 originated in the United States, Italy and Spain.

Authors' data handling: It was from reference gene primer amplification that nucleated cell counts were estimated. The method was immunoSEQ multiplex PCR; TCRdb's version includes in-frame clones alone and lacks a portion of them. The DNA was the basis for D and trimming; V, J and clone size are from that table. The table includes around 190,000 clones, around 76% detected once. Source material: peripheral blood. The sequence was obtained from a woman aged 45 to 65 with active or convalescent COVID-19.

In DNA form, the CDR3 reads TGTGCCAGCAGTGAAGCGACTAACTCCTACGAGCAGTACTTC. Protein sequence: CASSEATNSYEQYF. The chain couples TRBV6-1 to TRBJ2-7, with TRBD2 as a possible D gene (5 bases). The CDR3 consists of 14 residues. Per the germline V gene, CDR1 is MNHNS and CDR2 is SASEGT. V was clipped by 0 bases and J by 0 bases, with 6 bases between them.